The 8 T cell receptor beta chains given below trace back to one sample, sequenced in a study of identical twins. TCRdb redid the calling of the 5' RACE reads with MiXCR, one entry per CDR3 protein. The table includes roughly 1.6 million distinct CDR3 sequences, roughly 35% detected once. The specimen was cord blood. The source is a newborn girl in good health.

This clonotype occurred a few times. This sequence joins TRBV10-3 and TRBJ2-5, with D hard to call. CDR1 is ENHRY and CDR2 is SYGVKD in the germline V gene. The length of the CDR3 is 15 residues. Trimming shortened V by 0 bases and J by 3 bases, and 11 bases separated the two germline ends. CDR3: CAISESGLTKETQYF. The CDR3 coding sequence is TGTGCCATCAGTGAGTCGGGGTTAACCAAAGAGACCCAGTACTTC.

Comments on this clonotype: Germline and junction disagree at one end, which may indicate a read error. V usage is TRBV20-1 and J usage is TRBJ2-5; D is undetermined. The CDR3 runs to 11 residues. Germline values: CDR1 DFQATT, CDR2 SNEGSKA (reference sequence). This CDR3 reads CSARAQGTQYF. The CDR3 region has the DNA TGCAGTGCTAGAGCGCAAGGGACCCAGTACTTC.

The count of this clonotype is one. The chain combines TRBV2 with TRBJ2-2, with 9 bases matching TRBD2. This CDR3 comprises 17 residues. J lost 0 bases, V lost 7 bases, and 9 bases had no gene match. The germline CDR1 and CDR2 sequences are SNHLY and FYNNEI. The CDR3 loop is CASKAGGYLTNTGELFF. CDR3 DNA sequence: TGTGCCAGCAAGGCGGGAGGGTACCTTACGAACACCGGGGAGCTGTTTTTT. Full variable domain (missing parts from reference TRBV2 and TRBJ2-2): EPEVTQTPSHQVTQMGQEVILRCVPISNHLYFYWYRQILGQKVEFLVSFYNNEISEKSEIFDDQFSVERPDGSNFTLKIRSTKLEDSAMYFCASKAGGYLTNTGELFFGEGSRLTVL.

This CDR3 reads CAPHRPPGGLHYEQYF. CDR3 nucleotide sequence: TGTGCCCCCCACCGACCTCCAGGGGGCTTACACTACGAGCAGTACTTC. The V gene is TRBV24-1, the J gene TRBJ2-7; the match to TRBD1 covers 8 bases. Unmatched junction bases numbered 18, after V lost 12 bases and J lost 3 bases. The CDR3 consists of 16 residues. The germline CDR1 and CDR2 sequences are KGHDR and SFDVKD.

J is TRBJ2-3 and V is TRBV7-8; either TRBD1 or TRBD2 may supply D (5 bases each). This CDR3 has 14 residues. The germline gives CDR1 SGHVS, CDR2 FQNEAQ. V lost 6 bases and J lost 5, with 15 bases in between. CDR3 region: CASRPHGAGDTQYF. The CDR3 DNA is TGTGCCAGCAGACCCCACGGGGCAGGAGATACGCAGTATTTT.

This clonotype turned up a few times. This chain uses TRBV10-3 with TRBJ2-1; 8 nucleotides agree with TRBD1. The CDR3 is 12 amino acids. V dropped 6 bases and J dropped 8; count of bases not matched to a gene: 3. Germline V lookup: CDR1 ENHRY, CDR2 SYGVKD. The CDR3: CAISQDRDEQFF. The DNA of the CDR3 is TGTGCCATCAGCCAGGACAGGGATGAGCAGTTCTTC.

This clonotype has a handful of counts. The rearrangement uses TRBV20-1 and TRBJ2-7, with 8 bases lining up with TRBD1. There are 17 residues in the CDR3. V lost 2 bases and J lost 0; bases outside the gene matches: 12. CDR1 and CDR2 from the germline V gene are DFQATT and SNEGSKA (reference sequence). CDR3 sequence (DNA): TGCAGTGCTAGAACGGTCAGCCGGGACAGGAGCTCCTACGAGCAGTACTTC. Protein product: CSARTVSRDRSSYEQYF.

The rearrangement uses TRBV6-2 or TRBV6-3 and TRBJ2-7; D is unclear. The CDR3 loop spans 11 amino acids. CDR1 and CDR2 (germline): MNHEY, SVGEGT. Deletions cut 8 bases from V and 5 bases from J, with 10 bases between. CDR3 sequence (DNA): TGTGCCAGCTCGGGTCTCGACGAGCAGTACTTC. Translated, it gives CASSGLDEQYF.